This T cell receptor (beta chain) comes out of a study of T cells in Graves' hyperthyroidism and ophthalmopathy. This clonotype was recorded at least ten times. A much larger clone lies one base from this, so it may be a read error. The CDR3 loop spans 13 amino acids. Trimming shortened V by 3 bases and J by 1 base, and 5 bases separated the two germline ends. CDR1 and CDR2 from the germline V gene are MNHNS and SASEGT. Diagnoses rested on clinical symptoms, serum thyroxine and TRAb, thyroid ultrasound and orbital computed tomography. RNA transcripts were the template for amplifying TCR beta CDR3 regions. The study used the HTBI primer set for a first-round RT-PCR of the TCR CDR3. Each CDR3 protein is one row after TCRdb ran MiXCR on the multiplex PCR reads. This table has about 370,000 distinct CDR3 sequences, 13% to 15% appearing once.

The clonotype originates from a woman aged 60-70 years with Graves' ophthalmopathy. What was sequenced was blood. This chain connects TRBV6-1 to TRBJ2-3, with D tentatively TRBD1 (5 bases). DNA of the CDR3: TGTGCCAGCAGTGACAGGGGCACAGATACGCAGTATTTT. Protein product: CASSDRGTDTQYF.